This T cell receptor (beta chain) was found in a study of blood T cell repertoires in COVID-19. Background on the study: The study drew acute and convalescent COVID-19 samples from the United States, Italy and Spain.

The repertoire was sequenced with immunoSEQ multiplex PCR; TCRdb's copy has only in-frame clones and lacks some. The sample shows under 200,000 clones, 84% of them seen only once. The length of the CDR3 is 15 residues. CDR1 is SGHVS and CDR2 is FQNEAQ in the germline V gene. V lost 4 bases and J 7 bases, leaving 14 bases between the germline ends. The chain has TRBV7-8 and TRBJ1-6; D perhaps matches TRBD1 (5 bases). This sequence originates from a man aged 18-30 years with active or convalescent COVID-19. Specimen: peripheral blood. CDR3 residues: CASSSQAGGNSPLHF. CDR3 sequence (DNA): TGTGCCAGCAGCTCACAGGCTGGGGGGAATTCACCCCTCCACTTT.